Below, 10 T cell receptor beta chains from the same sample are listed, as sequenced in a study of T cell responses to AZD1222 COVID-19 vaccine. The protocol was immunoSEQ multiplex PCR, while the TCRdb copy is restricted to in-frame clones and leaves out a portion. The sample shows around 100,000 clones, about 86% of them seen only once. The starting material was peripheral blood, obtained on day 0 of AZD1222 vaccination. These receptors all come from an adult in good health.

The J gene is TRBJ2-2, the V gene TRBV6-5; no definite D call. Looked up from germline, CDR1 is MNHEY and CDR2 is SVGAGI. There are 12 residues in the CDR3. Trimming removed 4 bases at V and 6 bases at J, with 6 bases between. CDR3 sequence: CASSSRPGELFF. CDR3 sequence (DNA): TGTGCCAGCAGTTCCCGGCCCGGGGAGCTGTTTTTT.

The CDR3, as DNA: TGTGCTAGTGCCCTGGGCGAGGGATCTGGAAACACCATATATTTT. This codes for CASALGEGSGNTIYF. V gene TRBV12-5 combines with J gene TRBJ1-3; D ambiguous. CDR3 size: 15 residues. Germline lookup yields CDR1 LGHNT and CDR2 FRNRAP. V was cut by 7 bases and J by 1 base, with 14 bases left in between.

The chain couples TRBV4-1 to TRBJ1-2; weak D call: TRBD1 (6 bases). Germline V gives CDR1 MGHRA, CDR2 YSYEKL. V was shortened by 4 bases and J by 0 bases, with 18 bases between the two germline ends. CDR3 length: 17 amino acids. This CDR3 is CASSPARPGAPNYGYTF. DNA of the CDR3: TGCGCCAGCAGCCCCGCGAGGCCAGGGGCCCCTAACTATGGCTACACCTTC.

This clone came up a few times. CDR3 nucleotide sequence: TGCGCCAGCAGCTCGGTGGCGGGACGAAACACCGGGGAGCTGTTTTTT. This codes for CASSSVAGRNTGELFF. The chain combines TRBV5-1 with TRBJ2-2, with D maybe TRBD2 (6 bases). From germline, CDR1 is SGHRS and CDR2 YFSETQ. This CDR3 has 16 amino acids. Trimming removed 3 bases from V and 2 bases from J, with 14 bases in between.

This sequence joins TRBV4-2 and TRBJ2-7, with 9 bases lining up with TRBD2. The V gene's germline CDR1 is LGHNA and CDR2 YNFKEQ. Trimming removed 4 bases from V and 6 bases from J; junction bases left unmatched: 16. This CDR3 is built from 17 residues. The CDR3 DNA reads TGTGCCAGCAGCCGAGAACCTTCCGGGACTAGCAGCAGCGAGCAGTACTTC. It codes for CASSREPSGTSSSEQYF.

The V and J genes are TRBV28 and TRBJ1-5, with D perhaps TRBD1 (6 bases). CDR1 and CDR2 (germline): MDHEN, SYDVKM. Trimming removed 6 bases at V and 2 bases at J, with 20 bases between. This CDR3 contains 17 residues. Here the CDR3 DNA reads TGTGCCAGCAGGGGCGACGGGACATTTAAGGGCAATCAGCCCCAGCATTTT. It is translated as CASRGDGTFKGNQPQHF.

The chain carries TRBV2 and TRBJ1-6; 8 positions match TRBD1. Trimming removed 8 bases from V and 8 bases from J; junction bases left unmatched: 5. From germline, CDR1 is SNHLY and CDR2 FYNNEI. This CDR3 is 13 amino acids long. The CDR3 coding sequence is TGTGCCAGCTCTCAGGGGGCCTATTCACCCCTCCACTTT. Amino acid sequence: CASSQGAYSPLHF.

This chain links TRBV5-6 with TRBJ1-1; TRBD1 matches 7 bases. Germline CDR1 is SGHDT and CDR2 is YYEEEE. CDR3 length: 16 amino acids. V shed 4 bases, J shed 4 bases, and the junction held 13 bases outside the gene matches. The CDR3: CASSLDLTGDITEAFF. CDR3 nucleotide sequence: TGTGCCAGCAGCCTCGACCTTACAGGGGATATCACTGAAGCTTTCTTT.

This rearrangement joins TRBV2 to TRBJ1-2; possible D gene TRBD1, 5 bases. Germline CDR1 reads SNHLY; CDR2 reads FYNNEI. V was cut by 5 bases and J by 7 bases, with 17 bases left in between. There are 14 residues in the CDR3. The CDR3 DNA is TGTGCCAGCAGTTTGGGACTGCTGGGGACTGGCTACACCTTC. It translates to CASSLGLLGTGYTF.

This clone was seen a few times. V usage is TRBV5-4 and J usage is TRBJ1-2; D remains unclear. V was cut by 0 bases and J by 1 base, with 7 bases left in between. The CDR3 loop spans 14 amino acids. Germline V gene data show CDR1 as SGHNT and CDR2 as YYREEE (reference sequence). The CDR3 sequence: CASSLDGFNYGYTF. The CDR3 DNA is TGTGCCAGCAGCTTGGATGGGTTTAACTATGGCTACACCTTC.